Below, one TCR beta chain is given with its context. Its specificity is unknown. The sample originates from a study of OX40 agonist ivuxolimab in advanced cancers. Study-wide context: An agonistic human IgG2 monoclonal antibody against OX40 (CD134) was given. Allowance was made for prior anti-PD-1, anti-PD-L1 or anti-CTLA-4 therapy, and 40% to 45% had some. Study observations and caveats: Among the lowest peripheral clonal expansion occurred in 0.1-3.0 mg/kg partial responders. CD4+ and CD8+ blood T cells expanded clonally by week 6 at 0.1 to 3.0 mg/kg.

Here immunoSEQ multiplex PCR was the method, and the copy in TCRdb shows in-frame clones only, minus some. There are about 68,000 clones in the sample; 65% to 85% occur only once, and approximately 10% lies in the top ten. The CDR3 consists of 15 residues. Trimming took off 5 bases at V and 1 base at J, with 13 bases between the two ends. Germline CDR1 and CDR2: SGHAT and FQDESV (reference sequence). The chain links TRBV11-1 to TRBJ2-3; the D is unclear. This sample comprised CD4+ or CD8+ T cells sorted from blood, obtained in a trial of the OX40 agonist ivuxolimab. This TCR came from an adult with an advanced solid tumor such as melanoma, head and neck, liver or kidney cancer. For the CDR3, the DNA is TGTGCCAGCAGCGCGCGAGACGTGGGCACAGATACGCAGTATTTT. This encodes CASSARDVGTDTQYF.